A single sample is the source of the 29 T cell receptor beta chains below, sequenced in a study of T cell changes during pregnancy in multiple sclerosis. This table comes from immunoSEQ multiplex PCR, and its TCRdb copy is limited to in-frame clones, with some not included. The sample gives roughly 75,000 clones, roughly 92% of which show up once; less than 2% is in the top ten. The source material was peripheral blood, sampled in the third trimester of pregnancy. The receptor set was obtained from a female donor in good health, enrolled as a control in a pregnancy study.

The V and J genes are TRBV11-2 and TRBJ2-1; 9 bases line up with TRBD1. This CDR3 contains 16 residues. CDR1 is SGHAT and CDR2 is FQNNGV in the germline V gene. Trimming removed 5 bases from V and 8 bases from J; junction bases left unmatched: 13. CDR3 nucleotides: TGTGCCAGCAGCGTACTTCCGGGACAGGGTAAGGATGAGCAGTTCTTC. This encodes CASSVLPGQGKDEQFF.

By proportion, this clone is medium-sized. CDR3 in amino acids: CASSSGGLPYEQYF. The CDR3 nucleotides read TGTGCCAGCAGCTCGGGGGGGCTTCCCTACGAGCAGTACTTC. J is TRBJ2-7 and V is TRBV7-3, with 8 bases aligning to TRBD2. Germline CDR1 is SGHTA and CDR2 is FQGTGA. The CDR3 spans 14 residues. The V segment lost 4 bases and the J segment 2 bases; nucleotides outside the gene matches: 4.

This chain joins TRBV6-5 and TRBJ1-6; D is unclear. CDR1 is MNHEY, CDR2 SVGAGI, per germline. The CDR3 has 15 residues. V was clipped by 0 bases and J by 7 bases, with 10 bases between them. The CDR3 nucleotides are TGTGCCAGCAGTTACTCGAGGGCTGGAAATTCACCCCTCCACTTT. Residues: CASSYSRAGNSPLHF.

The V gene is TRBV19, the J gene TRBJ1-6; no clear D. V lost 2 bases and J lost 7, with 12 bases in between. Germline loops: CDR1 LNHDA, CDR2 SQIVND (reference sequence). This CDR3 spans 15 amino acids. The CDR3 DNA sequence: TGTGCCAGTAGTATAATGTCGGGGATGAATTCACCCCTCCACTTT. This translates into CASSIMSGMNSPLHF.

The J gene is TRBJ1-5, the V gene TRBV4-1, with 11 bases fitting TRBD1. Germline CDR1 is MGHRA and CDR2 is YSYEKL. The V and J ends lost 4 bases and 2 bases, in that order; junction bases with no gene match: 4. The length of the CDR3 is 16 residues. The chain's CDR3 is CASSPGQGARNQPQHF. As DNA, the CDR3 is TGCGCCAGCAGCCCCGGACAGGGGGCTCGCAATCAGCCCCAGCATTTT.

V is TRBV7-3 and J is TRBJ2-2; maybe TRBD2 (5 bases). V gave up 1 base and J gave up 0 bases, with 9 bases separating them. Germline loops: CDR1 SGHTA, CDR2 FQGTGA. The CDR3 is 16 amino acids. This chain's CDR3 is CASSLRGKANTGELFF. The CDR3 DNA sequence: TGTGCCAGCAGCTTAAGAGGGAAAGCGAACACCGGGGAGCTGTTTTTT.

The chain employs TRBV28 and TRBJ1-2, with 7 bases aligning to TRBD1. Germline CDR1 MDHEN, CDR2 SYDVKM. This CDR3 has 15 amino acids. V dropped 8 bases and J dropped 7; count of bases not matched to a gene: 16. The CDR3 DNA is TGTGCCAGCCGTAGACCCTCCCAGGGGGGCATTGGCTACACCTTC. Protein sequence: CASRRPSQGGIGYTF.

The chain links TRBV7-2 to TRBJ1-4, with TRBD1 identical over 9 bases. V shed 8 bases, J shed 8 bases, and the junction held 6 bases outside the gene matches. This CDR3 is 13 amino acids long. Germline lookup yields CDR1 SGHTA and CDR2 FQGNSA. CDR3 DNA sequence: TGTGCCAGCGGCGACAGGGGGGAAGAAAAACTGTTTTTT. Residues: CASGDRGEEKLFF.

The V and J genes are TRBV6-1 and TRBJ2-3; 7 bases agree with TRBD1. The CDR3 consists of 14 residues. The germline CDR1 and CDR2 sequences are MNHNS and SASEGT. V was pared by 0 bases and J by 5 bases, with 2 bases of the junction left unmatched. The CDR3, as DNA: TGTGCCAGCAGTGAAGCGGGACAGTTAGATACGCAGTATTTT. Translation gives CASSEAGQLDTQYF.

The gene calls are TRBV18 and TRBJ2-4, with TRBD2 as a possible D gene (6 bases). The germline gives CDR1 KGHSH, CDR2 LQKENI. The germline V and J ends were trimmed by 3 bases and 3 bases, with 18 bases remaining between them. The CDR3 contains 17 residues. The CDR3 DNA is TGTGCCAGCTCACCTAAGAGGAGGGGATTGGGCAAAAACATTCAGTACTTC. It yields the protein CASSPKRRGLGKNIQYF.

This chain uses TRBV28 with TRBJ1-2, with 12 bases fitting TRBD1. The CDR3 length is 14 residues. Trimming removed 7 bases from V and 7 bases from J; junction bases left unmatched: 7. The germline CDR1 and CDR2 sequences are MDHEN and SYDVKM. The CDR3 loop is CASMGTGGIGGYTF. The CDR3 coding sequence is TGTGCCAGCATGGGGACAGGGGGCATTGGTGGCTACACCTTC.

The genes are TRBV7-8 and TRBJ2-1; TRBD2 agrees at 11 bases. Germline values: CDR1 SGHVS, CDR2 FQNEAQ. The trim removed 0 bases at V and 4 bases at J, leaving 8 bases unmatched. The CDR3 contains 18 residues. CDR3 loop: CASSLALTSGSLYNEQFF. The CDR3 DNA reads as TGTGCCAGCAGCTTAGCGCTCACTAGCGGGAGTCTATACAATGAGCAGTTCTTC.

The chain uses TRBV27 and TRBJ1-3; maybe TRBD1 (6 bases). CDR3 length: 14 amino acids. Germline V CDR1 and CDR2: MNHEY, SMNVEV (reference sequence). Trimming left V 10 bases short and J 2 bases short, with 15 bases between. The CDR3 loop reads CATKGGLTGNTIYF. The CDR3 DNA is TGTGCCACTAAGGGGGGGCTCACTGGAAACACCATATATTTT.

The gene calls are TRBV5-1 and TRBJ2-7, with 10 nucleotides matching TRBD2. The CDR3 is 17 residues long. J lost 2 bases, V lost 1 base, and 9 bases had no gene match. CDR1 and CDR2 from the germline V gene are SGHRS and YFSETQ. In DNA, the CDR3 is TGCGCCAGCAGCTTGCCTAGCGGGAGTCCTTCTCCCTACGAGCAGTACTTC. Translated, it gives CASSLPSGSPSPYEQYF.

V is TRBV19 and J is TRBJ2-1; maybe TRBD2 (7 bases). Deletions cut 3 bases from V and 5 bases from J, with 23 bases between. CDR1 and CDR2 (germline): LNHDA, SQIVND (reference sequence). CDR3 length: 18 residues. In DNA form, the CDR3 reads TGTGCCAGTAGTATCGTCGGGGGGCGCATCGGAGAGAACAATGAGCAGTTCTTC. Its translation: CASSIVGGRIGENNEQFF.

V and J are TRBV15 and TRBJ1-3, with D uncertain. Germline V gene lookup returns CDR1 LNHNV and CDR2 YYDKDF (reference sequence). V lost 0 bases and J 0 bases, leaving 9 bases between the germline ends. There are 16 residues in the CDR3. CDR3 amino acids: CATSRDPAVSGNTIYF. DNA of the CDR3: TGTGCCACCAGCAGAGATCCCGCGGTCTCTGGAAACACCATATATTTT.

This clone has only one observation. This chain links TRBV18 with TRBJ1-6; D possibly corresponds to TRBD1 (6 bases). Per germline, CDR1 KGHSH and CDR2 LQKENI. The CDR3 runs to 15 residues. V dropped 3 bases and J dropped 10 bases, with 16 bases sitting between them. The CDR3 reads CASSPSSQGWSPLHF. The CDR3 DNA sequence: TGTGCCAGCTCACCCTCTTCACAGGGCTGGTCACCCCTCCACTTT. Supplemented by reference TRBV18 and TRBJ1-6, the full variable domain reads NAGVMQNPRHLVRRRGQEARLRCSPMKGHSHVYWYRQLPEEGLKFMVYLQKENIIDESGMPKERFSAEFPKEGPSILRIQQVVRGDSAAYFCASSPSSQGWSPLHFGNGTRLTVT.

V usage is TRBV7-2 and J usage is TRBJ2-1; possibly TRBD1 for D (5 bases). This CDR3 spans 15 amino acids. Trimming removed 0 bases from V and 3 bases from J, with 9 bases in between. CDR1 SGHTA and CDR2 FQGNSA come from the germline V gene. The CDR3 sequence is CASSLAPGYYNEQFF. The CDR3 DNA sequence: TGTGCCAGCAGCTTAGCGCCAGGGTACTACAATGAGCAGTTCTTC.

This chain joins TRBV5-4 and TRBJ2-2, with D possibly TRBD1 on 5 matching bases. Germline CDR1 and CDR2: SGHNT and YYREEE (reference sequence). V lost 0 bases and J lost 3, with 6 bases in between. This CDR3 has 14 residues. Here the CDR3 reads CASSLVRDTGELFF. CDR3 bases: TGTGCCAGCAGCTTGGTCAGGGACACCGGGGAGCTGTTTTTT.

The rearrangement joins TRBV18 to TRBJ2-1, with 9 bases that match TRBD2. Germline V gene sequence: CDR1 KGHSH, CDR2 LQKENI. The V and J ends lost 4 bases and 1 base, in that order; junction bases with no gene match: 2. The CDR3 loop spans 15 amino acids. CDR3 coding DNA: TGTGCCAGCTCACGCACTAGCGGGTCCTACAATGAGCAGTTCTTC. This sequence encodes CASSRTSGSYNEQFF.

The V gene is TRBV7-9, the J gene TRBJ2-7; 11 bases agree with TRBD1. CDR1 SEHNR and CDR2 FQNEAQ come from the germline V gene (reference sequence). With 6 bases clipped from V and 2 bases from J, the junction kept 6 bases outside the gene matches. This CDR3 region has 15 residues. As DNA, the CDR3 is TGTGCCAGCAGTAAACCGGGACAGGGGGCCTACGAGCAGTACTTC. The encoded protein is CASSKPGQGAYEQYF.

V gene TRBV28 combines with J gene TRBJ2-7, with a tentative D call TRBD2 (6 bases). The CDR3 spans 16 residues. Per germline, CDR1 MDHEN and CDR2 SYDVKM. V was cut by 4 bases and J by 0 bases, with 16 bases left in between. CDR3 bases: TGTGCCAGCAGTTCCCGTGGAGCGGGTACCTCCTACGAGCAGTACTTC. As protein: CASSSRGAGTSYEQYF.

This chain links TRBV30 with TRBJ2-7; TRBD2 matches at 10 bases. Germline-derived CDR1 and CDR2 are GTSNPN and SVGIG (reference sequence). The CDR3 sequence is 16 residues long. V lost 2 bases to trimming and J lost 3 bases; unmatched junction nucleotides: 10. CDR3 in DNA: TGTGCCTGGAGTAAAGTGGTTCTAGCGGGGGTCTACGAGCAGTACTTC. It specifies CAWSKVVLAGVYEQYF.

This clone was seen a single time. The CDR3 is CASSLGGTGMDKLFF. The DNA of the CDR3 is TGTGCCAGCAGCTTGGGAGGGACAGGGATGGATAAACTGTTTTTT. This sequence joins TRBV5-4 and TRBJ1-4, with 9 bases identical to TRBD1. The CDR3 has 15 residues. Per germline, CDR1 SGHNT and CDR2 YYREEE (reference sequence). V lost 0 bases, J lost 11 bases, and 8 bases stayed unmatched.

In DNA form, the CDR3 reads TGCGCCAGCAGCTTGTCAGGGGTTTGGTCAGATACGCAGTATTTT. This encodes CASSLSGVWSDTQYF. This chain connects TRBV5-1 to TRBJ2-3; a possible D gene is TRBD1 (6 bases). Germline lookup yields CDR1 SGHRS and CDR2 YFSETQ. CDR3 size: 15 residues. Deletions cut 1 base from V and 4 bases from J, with 13 bases between. Full variable domain (remainder filled in from reference TRBV5-1 and TRBJ2-3): KAGVTQTPRYLIKTRGQQVTLSCSPISGHRSVSWYQQTPGQGLQFLFEYFSETQRNKGNFPGRFSGRQFSNSRSEMNVSTLELGDSALYLCASSLSGVWSDTQYFGPGTRLTVL.

The chain links TRBV5-1 to TRBJ2-1, with 10 bases identical to TRBD2. CDR1 is SGHRS and CDR2 is YFSETQ in the germline V gene. V trimming: 1 base; J trimming: 4 bases; junction bases outside the gene matches: 5. The CDR3 totals 16 residues. CDR3: CASSLLAGAPYNEQFF. The CDR3, as DNA: TGCGCCAGCAGCTTGCTAGCGGGAGCGCCGTACAATGAGCAGTTCTTC.

The rearrangement joins TRBV7-2 to TRBJ2-3, with 13 bases lining up with TRBD2. The CDR3 contains 15 residues. V lost 6 bases to trimming and J lost 4 bases; unmatched junction nucleotides: 4. CDR1 and CDR2 from the germline V gene are SGHTA and FQGNSA. The CDR3 nucleotides read TGTGCCAGCAGACTAGCGGGGGGGCGTGCAGATACGCAGTATTTT. Protein product: CASRLAGGRADTQYF. Filled out from reference TRBV7-2 and TRBJ2-3, the complete variable domain reads GAGVSQSPSNKVTEKGKDVELRCDPISGHTALYWYRQSLGQGLEFLIYFQGNSAPDKSGLPSDRFSAERTGGSVSTLTIQRTQQEDSAVYLCASRLAGGRADTQYFGPGTRLTVL.

The genes are TRBV23-1 and TRBJ2-1, with a possible D match to TRBD2 (6 bases). TRBV23-1 is identified as an open reading frame with a role that is uncertain. Trimming shortened V by 0 bases and J by 15 bases, and 15 bases separated the two germline ends. The CDR3 consists of 13 residues. In DNA, the CDR3 is TGCGCCAGCAGTCAATCTAGGAGGGACCCTTGGTTCTTC. This encodes CASSQSRRDPWFF.

The table lists this clone with a count of one. The chain couples TRBV6-5 to TRBJ1-1; D ambiguous. V was cut by 0 bases and J by 7 bases, with 15 bases left in between. The CDR3 has 15 amino acids. Germline V gene data show CDR1 as MNHEY and CDR2 as SVGAGI. The CDR3 sequence is CASSYSLGGYNEAFF. In DNA form, the CDR3 reads TGTGCCAGCAGTTACTCCCTAGGAGGGTACAATGAAGCTTTCTTT.